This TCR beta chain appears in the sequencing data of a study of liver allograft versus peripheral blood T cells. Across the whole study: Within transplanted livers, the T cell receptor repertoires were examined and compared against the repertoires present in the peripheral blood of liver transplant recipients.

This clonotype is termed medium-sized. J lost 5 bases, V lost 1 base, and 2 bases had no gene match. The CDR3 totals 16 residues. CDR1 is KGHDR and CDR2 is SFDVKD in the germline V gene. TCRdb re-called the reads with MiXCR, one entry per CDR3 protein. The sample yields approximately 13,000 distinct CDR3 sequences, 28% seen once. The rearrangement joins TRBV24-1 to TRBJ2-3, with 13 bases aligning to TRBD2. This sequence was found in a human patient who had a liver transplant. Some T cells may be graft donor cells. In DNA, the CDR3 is TGTGCCACCAGTGATTTTACTAGCGGGGGGGGAGATACGCAGTATTTT. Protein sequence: CATSDFTSGGGDTQYF.